The rows below give T cell receptor beta chains drawn from one sample of a study of T cell repertoires in cytomegalovirus infection. The antigens of these receptors remain unknown. TCRdb ran MiXCR on the reads and lists one entry per CDR3 protein. The sample includes some 800,000 distinct CDR3 sequences, almost 30% of them seen just once. The specimen was cultured CD8+ T cells from PBMCs, collected from culture after CMV antigen stimulation. The source of these receptors is a human donor in good health (CMV status not recorded). Some clones in this sample may be carry-over from other donors' samples. CDR3s include the opening cysteine and the closing phenylalanine or tryptophan. A D gene is named only where the DNA matches it firmly. Clone size is shown for a subset of rows, as once, few, many or a class of expanded clone.

clone_size j_call d_call v_call cdr3_aa cdr3_nt
many TRBJ1-5 TRBD1 TRBV7-2 CASSPDRGRRGNQPQHF TGTGCCAGCAGCCCGGACAGGGGGCGGAGAGGCAATCAGCCCCAGCATTTT
many TRBJ2-5 . TRBV12-3/TRBV12-4 CASSFRIPGPTGVGLETQYF TGTGCCAGCAGTTTCCGTATTCCGGGCCCCACGGGGGTCGGTCTCGAGACCCAGTACTTC
. TRBJ2-6 TRBD2 TRBV7-9 CASSFAREAVTTGGANVLTF TGTGCCAGCAGCTTTGCTCGGGAGGCAGTAACCACGGGGGGGGCCAACGTCCTGACTTTC
many TRBJ2-2 . TRBV7-6 CASSDFTGELFF TGTGCCAGCAGCGATTTCACCGGGGAGCTGTTTTTT
few TRBJ2-3 . TRBV2 CASKGEASTDTQYF TGTGCCAGCAAGGGCGAGGCTAGCACAGATACGCAGTATTTT
. TRBJ1-3 . TRBV6-5 CASSYSGDSGNTIYF TGTGCCAGCAGTTACTCGGGGGACTCTGGAAACACCATATATTTT
few TRBJ2-3 . TRBV4-1 CASSQDRGLEDTQYF TGCGCCAGCAGCCAAGATCGCGGACTGGAGGATACGCAGTATTTT
. TRBJ2-3 . TRBV10-3 CAISARDTSTDTQYF TGTGCCATCAGCGCCCGGGACACTAGCACAGATACGCAGTATTTT
. TRBJ2-5 . TRBV25-1 CASSGVPREQETQYF TGTGCCAGCAGTGGAGTCCCGAGGGAACAAGAGACCCAGTACTTC
. TRBJ1-1 . TRBV6-1 CATYPRGTEAFF TGTGCCACCTATCCCCGGGGCACTGAAGCTTTCTTT
. TRBJ1-3 TRBD1 TRBV12-3/TRBV12-4 CASSFRGGMAGNTIYF TGTGCCAGCAGTTTTCGAGGGGGCATGGCTGGAAACACCATATATTTT
. TRBJ2-5 . TRBV27 CASSPLPRDQETQYF TGTGCCAGCAGTCCCCTCCCTCGCGACCAAGAGACCCAGTACTTC
. TRBJ2-3 . TRBV27 CASKWGSSTDTQYF TGTGCCAGCAAATGGGGCTCTAGCACAGATACGCAGTATTTT
few TRBJ1-2 . TRBV6-1 CAILHWGPVYQAYGYTF TGTGCCATCCTCCATTGGGGGCCAGTCTACCAAGCCTATGGCTACACCTTC
few TRBJ1-2 . TRBV7-9 CASSFPSGTLNYGYTF TGTGCCAGCAGCTTTCCTTCAGGGACGCTCAACTATGGCTACACCTTC
few TRBJ1-1 . TRBV7-3 CASGRRCKKAFF TGTGCCAGCGGCAGGAGGTGTAAGAAGGCTTTCTTT
. TRBJ1-3 . TRBV28 CASSLEGNTIYF TGTGCCAGCAGTTTAGAGGGAAACACCATATATTTT
few TRBJ2-1 TRBD2 TRBV5-8 CASSPGTIAHNEQFF TGTGCCAGCAGTCCCGGGACTATTGCGCACAATGAGCAGTTCTTC
. TRBJ2-3 TRBD2 TRBV20-1 CSARDPNGLAGGKPPDTQYF TGCAGTGCTAGGGATCCTAACGGACTAGCGGGGGGGAAGCCCCCAGATACGCAGTATTTT
. TRBJ2-5 TRBD1 TRBV12-3/TRBV12-4 CASRPRTGPQETQYF TGTGCCAGCAGACCTCGGACAGGGCCCCAAGAGACCCAGTACTTC
. TRBJ2-1 TRBD2 TRBV20-1 CSARDSGLGERGGYNEQFF TGCAGTGCTAGAGATTCGGGGTTGGGGGAGCGGGGGGGTTACAATGAGCAGTTCTTC
many TRBJ1-1 . TRBV7-6 CASSLEVGGAAEAFF TGTGCCAGCAGCTTAGAGGTCGGAGGGGCCGCTGAAGCTTTCTTT
few TRBJ1-1 . TRBV20-1 CSARVGGGLGTEAFF TGCAGTGCTAGAGTCGGGGGGGGTCTGGGCACTGAAGCTTTCTTT
many TRBJ1-1 . TRBV7-2 CASSFSMTGPNTEAFF TGTGCCAGCAGTTTCAGCATGACGGGGCCGAACACTGAAGCTTTCTTT
. TRBJ2-7 . TRBV10-3 CAISEESSYEQYF TGTGCCATCAGTGAGGAGAGCTCCTACGAGCAGTACTTC
few TRBJ2-7 . TRBV25-1 CASSDQGFSEQYF TGTGCCAGCAGTGATCAAGGATTCTCGGAGCAGTACTTC
many TRBJ1-2 . TRBV6-1 CASRALDDYGYTF TGTGCCAGCAGAGCCTTGGACGACTATGGCTACACCTTC
. TRBJ2-5 TRBD2 TRBV2 CASSEALPAGGRETQYF TGTGCCAGCAGTGAAGCGCTTCCAGCGGGGGGGCGAGAGACCCAGTACTTC
many TRBJ1-1 . TRBV7-2 CASSAVGGRDTEAFF TGTGCCAGCAGCGCTGTAGGGGGGAGGGACACTGAAGCTTTCTTT
. TRBJ2-1 . TRBV27 CASSFPTEEQFF TGTGCCAGCAGTTTCCCTACGGAGGAGCAGTTCTTC
. TRBJ2-3 TRBD1 TRBV7-9 CASSYGTGGLGTQYF TGTGCCAGCAGCTACGGGACAGGGGGTCTGGGGACGCAGTATTTT
. TRBJ1-6 TRBD1 TRBV5-5 CASSLRVVTGGDSPLHF TGTGCCAGCAGCTTGAGAGTCGTGACAGGGGGTGACTCACCCCTCCACTTT
. TRBJ2-3 . TRBV7-9 CASSRLDTQYF TGTGCCAGCAGCCGGTTGGATACGCAGTATTTT
few TRBJ2-7 . TRBV5-1 CASSLSVKETAASYEQYF TGCGCCAGCAGCTTGTCGGTAAAGGAGACAGCGGCCTCCTACGAGCAGTACTTC
many TRBJ2-5 TRBD2 TRBV7-8 CASSPSGGGKRGPYF TGTGCCAGCAGCCCTAGCGGCGGGGGAAAAAGAGGTCCGTACTTC
. TRBJ2-5 . TRBV27 CASSWGSVGETQYF TGTGCCAGCAGCTGGGGTTCCGTGGGGGAGACCCAGTACTTC
. TRBJ2-7 . TRBV12-3/TRBV12-4 CASSPGRSGEQYF TGTGCCAGCAGCCCAGGCCGAAGCGGCGAGCAGTACTTC
few TRBJ2-7 . TRBV15 CATSRGQRGSYEQYF TGTGCCACCAGCAGAGGACAGAGGGGGTCCTACGAGCAGTACTTC
. TRBJ1-1 TRBD1 TRBV27 CASSLSMTGGNTEAFF TGTGCCAGCAGTTTATCGATGACAGGGGGCAACACTGAAGCTTTCTTT
many TRBJ1-2 . TRBV7-9 CASSLARAEQGYGYTF TGTGCCAGCAGCTTAGCCCGAGCAGAACAGGGCTATGGCTACACCTTC
. TRBJ2-2 . TRBV20-1 CSALTGEQPNTGELFF TGCAGTGCTCTAACCGGAGAGCAACCGAACACCGGGGAGCTGTTTTTT
few TRBJ2-3 TRBD1 TRBV7-8 CASSLALPGQGAGDTQYF TGTGCCAGCAGCTTAGCACTTCCGGGACAGGGGGCTGGTGATACGCAGTATTTT
. TRBJ2-1 . TRBV4-3 CASSQGGGRAGLQFF TGCGCCAGCAGCCAAGGGGGTGGGCGAGCGGGCTTGCAGTTCTTC
. TRBJ1-1 . TRBV6-5 CASSLDSQSTEAFF TGTGCCAGCAGTTTGGACAGTCAGAGCACTGAAGCTTTCTTT
. TRBJ2-1 . TRBV12-3/TRBV12-4 CASSSPHDRFNEQFF TGTGCCAGCAGTTCTCCGCACGACAGGTTCAATGAGCAGTTCTTC
. TRBJ1-2 . TRBV20-1 CSARELGARGYTF TGCAGTGCTAGAGAACTTGGGGCGCGGGGCTACACCTTC
medium-sized TRBJ2-1 . TRBV7-9 CASSLDSPPYNEQFF TGTGCCAGCAGCTTAGACAGTCCTCCCTACAATGAGCAGTTCTTC
many TRBJ2-1 . TRBV7-8 CASSTLAREQFF TGTGCCAGCAGCACCTTGGCGAGGGAGCAGTTCTTC
. TRBJ1-1 . TRBV18 CASSPGRLGGTEAFF TGTGCCAGCTCACCTGGACGGCTGGGAGGCACTGAAGCTTTCTTT
many TRBJ1-5 . TRBV7-6 CASSIDLGGQPQHF TGTGCCAGCAGCATTGACCTCGGGGGTCAGCCCCAGCATTTT
. TRBJ1-2 TRBD1 TRBV7-2 CASSLAGQGRYYGYTF TGTGCCAGCAGCTTAGCAGGACAGGGGCGCTACTATGGCTACACCTTC
many TRBJ2-5 . TRBV6-2/TRBV6-3 CASSYFREETQYF TGTGCCAGCAGTTACTTCAGGGAAGAGACCCAGTACTTC
few TRBJ2-1 TRBD1 TRBV7-9 CASSLVDRPKSGSHNEQFF TGTGCCAGCAGCTTAGTGGACAGGCCCAAATCAGGTTCCCACAATGAGCAGTTCTTC
. TRBJ2-5 TRBD1 TRBV12-5 CASSLRDRGRETQYF TGTGCTAGTTCGCTGCGGGACAGGGGGCGGGAGACCCAGTACTTC
. TRBJ2-2 . TRBV12-3/TRBV12-4 CASSSTAAGELFF TGTGCCAGCAGTTCAACCGCCGCCGGGGAGCTGTTTTTT
few TRBJ2-2 . TRBV7-2 CASSLAWAGELFF TGTGCCAGCAGCTTAGCATGGGCCGGGGAGCTGTTTTTT